This TCR beta chain derives from a study of cytomegalovirus exposure and HLA in healthy donors. Vbeta (60) and Jbeta (13) primers were used in the PCR. Assay used: immunoSEQ multiplex PCR; TCRdb lists only in-frame clones, some missing. The sample has around 98,000 clones, 60% to 80% seen once. Germline assignment: CDR1 LNHDA and CDR2 SQIVND (reference sequence). CDR3 size: 13 residues. Germline trimming cut 3 bases from V and 2 bases from J; bases unmatched to any gene: 0. Though nominally healthy at sampling, donors likely had unrecorded immune exposures. Sequencing was performed on PBMCs. The TCR comes from a woman aged 40 to 50 in good health and CMV-seronegative. The J gene is TRBJ1-2, the V gene TRBV19, with 7 positions matching TRBD1. DNA for the CDR3: TGTGCCAGTAGTATGGACAGGAACTATGGCTACACCTTC. Translation: CASSMDRNYGYTF.